Ten or more counts support the clone carrying this T cell receptor (beta chain). Its antigen remains unknown. Losses at the gene ends were 4 bases for V and 10 bases for J; bases not matched to a gene: 17. The CDR3 extends over 17 amino acids. Germline assignment: CDR1 SGHVS and CDR2 FNYEAQ. The data originate from a study of T-cell reconstitution after alpha-beta-depleted transplantation in children. General study results and limits: Some patients owed their high day-60 TCRbeta diversity to surviving recipient T cells and thymic progenitors. About two months after transplant, alpha-beta T cells reportedly came from several hundred expanded graft clones. T-cell counts and diversity at one year post-transplant came mainly from newly produced T cells.

Using unique molecular identifiers, the investigators prepared the TCRbeta library. A single record per CDR3 protein comes from TCRdb applying MiXCR to the PCR reads. Counted here are about 280,000 distinct CDR3 sequences, about 9.9% occurring once; the ten biggest clones make up 23%. This receptor was obtained from a male patient aged 2-15 years who had a stem cell transplant for chronic granulomatous disease, so the T cells may come from the graft donor. V is TRBV7-6 and J is TRBJ2-1; 9 bases match TRBD2. Sequenced material: peripheral blood, taken 180 days after TCRalphabeta/CD19-depleted stem cell transplant. In DNA, the CDR3 is TGTGCCAGCAGCTCTTCAGAAGGAGGCGGGGGGGCGAGAGAGCAGTTCTTC. Its protein product is CASSSSEGGGGAREQFF. The whole variable domain, remainder taken from reference TRBV7-6 and TRBJ2-1, is GAGVSQSPRYKVTKRGQDVALRCDPISGHVSLYWYRQALGQGPEFLTYFNYEAQQDKSGLPNDRFSAERPEGSISTLTIQRTEQRDSAMYRCASSSSEGGGGAREQFFGPGTRLTVL.